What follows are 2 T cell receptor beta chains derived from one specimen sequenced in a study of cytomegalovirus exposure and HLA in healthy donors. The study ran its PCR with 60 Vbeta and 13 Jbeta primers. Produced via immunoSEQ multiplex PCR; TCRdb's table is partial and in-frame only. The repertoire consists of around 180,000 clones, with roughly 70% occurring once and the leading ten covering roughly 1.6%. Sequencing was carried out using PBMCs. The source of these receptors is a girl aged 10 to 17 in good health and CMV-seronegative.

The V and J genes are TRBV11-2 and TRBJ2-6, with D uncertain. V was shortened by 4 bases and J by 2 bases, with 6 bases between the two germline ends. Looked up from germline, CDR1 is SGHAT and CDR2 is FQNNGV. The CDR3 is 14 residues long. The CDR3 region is CASSSSAGANVLTF. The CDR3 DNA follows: TGTGCCAGCAGCTCGAGCGCTGGGGCCAACGTCCTGACTTTC. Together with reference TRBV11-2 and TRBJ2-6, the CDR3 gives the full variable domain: EAGVAQSPRYKIIEKRQSVAFWCNPISGHATLYWYQQILGQGPKLLIQFQNNGVVDDSQLPKDRFSAERLKGVDSTLKIQPAKLEDSAVYLCASSSSAGANVLTFGAGSRLTVL.

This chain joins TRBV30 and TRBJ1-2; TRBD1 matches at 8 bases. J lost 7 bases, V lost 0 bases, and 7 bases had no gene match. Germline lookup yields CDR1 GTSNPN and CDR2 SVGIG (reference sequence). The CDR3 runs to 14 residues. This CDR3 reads CAWSVGQGPFGYTF. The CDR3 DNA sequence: TGTGCCTGGAGTGTAGGACAGGGCCCCTTTGGCTACACCTTC. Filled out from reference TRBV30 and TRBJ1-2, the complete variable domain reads SQTIHQWPATLVQPVGSPLSLECTVEGTSNPNLYWYRQAAGRGLQLLFYSVGIGQISSEVPQNLSASRPQDRQFILSSKKLLLSDSGFYLCAWSVGQGPFGYTFGSGTRLTVV.